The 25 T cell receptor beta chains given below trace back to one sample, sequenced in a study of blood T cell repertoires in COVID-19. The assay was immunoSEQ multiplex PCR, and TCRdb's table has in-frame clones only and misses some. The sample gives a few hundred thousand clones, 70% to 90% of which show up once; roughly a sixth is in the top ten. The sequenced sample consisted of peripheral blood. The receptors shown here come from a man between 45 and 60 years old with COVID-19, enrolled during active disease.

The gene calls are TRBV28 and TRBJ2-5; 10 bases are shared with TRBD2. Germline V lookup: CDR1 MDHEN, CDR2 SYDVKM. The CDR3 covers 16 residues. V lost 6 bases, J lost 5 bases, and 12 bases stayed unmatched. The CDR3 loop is CASRNSRTSGWETQYF. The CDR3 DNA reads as TGTGCCAGCAGGAACTCCAGGACTAGCGGTTGGGAGACCCAGTACTTC. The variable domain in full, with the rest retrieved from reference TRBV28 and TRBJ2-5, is DVKVTQSSRYLVKRTGEKVFLECVQDMDHENMFWYRQDPGLGLRLIYFSYDVKMKEKGDIPEGYSVSREKKERFSLILESASTNQTSMYLCASRNSRTSGWETQYFGPGTRLLVL.

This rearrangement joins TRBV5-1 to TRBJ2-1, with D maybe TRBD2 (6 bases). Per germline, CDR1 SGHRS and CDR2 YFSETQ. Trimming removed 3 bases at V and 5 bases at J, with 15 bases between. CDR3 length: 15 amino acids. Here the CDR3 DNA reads TGCGCCAGCAGCTCCTCGGGAGACGACCACAATGAGCAGTTCTTC. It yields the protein CASSSSGDDHNEQFF.

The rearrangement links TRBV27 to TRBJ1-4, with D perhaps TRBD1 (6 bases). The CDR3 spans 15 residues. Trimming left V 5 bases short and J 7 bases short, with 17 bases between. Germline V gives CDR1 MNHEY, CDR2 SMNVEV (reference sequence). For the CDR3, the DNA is TGTGCCAGCAGTCTCCCCGGACAGCCTCTTGAAAAACTGTTTTTT. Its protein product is CASSLPGQPLEKLFF.

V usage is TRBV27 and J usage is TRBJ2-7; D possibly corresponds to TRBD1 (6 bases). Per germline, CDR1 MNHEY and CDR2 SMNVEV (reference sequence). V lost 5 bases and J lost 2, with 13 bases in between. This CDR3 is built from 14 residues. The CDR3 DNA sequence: TGTGCCAGCAGTCCCCTCAGGGGTACCTACGAGCAGTACTTC. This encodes CASSPLRGTYEQYF.

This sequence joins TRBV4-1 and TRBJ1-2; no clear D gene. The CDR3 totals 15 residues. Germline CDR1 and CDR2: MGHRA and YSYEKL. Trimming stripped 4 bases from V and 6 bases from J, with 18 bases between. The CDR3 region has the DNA TGCGCCAGCAGCCCACCGTATGAGGGAGAGGATGGCTACACCTTC. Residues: CASSPPYEGEDGYTF.

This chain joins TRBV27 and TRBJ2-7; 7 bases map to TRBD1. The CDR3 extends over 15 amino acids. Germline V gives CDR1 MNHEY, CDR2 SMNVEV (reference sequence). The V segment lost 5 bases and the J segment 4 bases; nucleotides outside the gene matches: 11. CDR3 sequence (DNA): TGTGCCAGCAGTCCGATAGTTACAGGGGTATACGAGCAGTACTTC. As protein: CASSPIVTGVYEQYF.

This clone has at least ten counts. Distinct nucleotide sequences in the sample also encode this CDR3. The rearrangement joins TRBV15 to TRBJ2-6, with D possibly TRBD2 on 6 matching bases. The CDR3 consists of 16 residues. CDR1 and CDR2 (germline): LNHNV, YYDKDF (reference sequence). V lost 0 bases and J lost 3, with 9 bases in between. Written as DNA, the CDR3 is TGTGCCACCAGCAGAGATTCCGGGAGTGGGGCCAACGTCCTGACTTTC. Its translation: CATSRDSGSGANVLTF.

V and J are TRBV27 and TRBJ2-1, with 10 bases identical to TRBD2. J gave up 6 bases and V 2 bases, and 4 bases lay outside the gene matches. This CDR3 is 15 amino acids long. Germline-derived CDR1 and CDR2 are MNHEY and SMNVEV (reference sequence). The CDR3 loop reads CASSLPLAGPNEQFF. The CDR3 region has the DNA TGTGCCAGCAGTTTACCACTAGCGGGGCCCAATGAGCAGTTCTTC.

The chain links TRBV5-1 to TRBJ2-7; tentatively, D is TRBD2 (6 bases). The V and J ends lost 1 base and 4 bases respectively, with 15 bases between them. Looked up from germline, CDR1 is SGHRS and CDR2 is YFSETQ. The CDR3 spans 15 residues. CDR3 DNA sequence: TGCGCCAGCAGCTTGACCCCAGGAGGGTCGTACGAGCAGTACTTC. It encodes CASSLTPGGSYEQYF.

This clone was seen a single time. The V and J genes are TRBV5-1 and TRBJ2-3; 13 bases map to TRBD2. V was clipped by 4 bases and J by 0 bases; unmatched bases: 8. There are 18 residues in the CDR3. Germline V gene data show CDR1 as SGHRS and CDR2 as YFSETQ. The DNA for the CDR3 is TGCGCCAGCAGCGAACTAGCGGGAGGGGACTTTAGCACAGATACGCAGTATTTT. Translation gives CASSELAGGDFSTDTQYF.

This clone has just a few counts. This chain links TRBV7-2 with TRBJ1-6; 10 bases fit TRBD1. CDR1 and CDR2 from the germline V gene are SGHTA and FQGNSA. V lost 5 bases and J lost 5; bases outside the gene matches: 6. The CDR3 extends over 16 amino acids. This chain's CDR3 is CASSPRQGADNSPLHF. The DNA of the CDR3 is TGTGCCAGCAGCCCCCGACAGGGGGCGGATAATTCACCCCTCCACTTT.

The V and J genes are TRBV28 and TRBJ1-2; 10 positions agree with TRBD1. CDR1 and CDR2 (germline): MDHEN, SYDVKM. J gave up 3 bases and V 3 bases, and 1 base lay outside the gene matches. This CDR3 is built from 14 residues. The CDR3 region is CASSLDRGDYGYTF. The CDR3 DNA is TGTGCCAGCAGTTTGGACAGGGGGGACTATGGCTACACCTTC.

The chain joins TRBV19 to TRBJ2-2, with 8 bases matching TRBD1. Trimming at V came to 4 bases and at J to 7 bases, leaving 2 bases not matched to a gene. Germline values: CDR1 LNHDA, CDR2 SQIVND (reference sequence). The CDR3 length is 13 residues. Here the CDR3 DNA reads TGTGCCAGTAGTAGACAGGGGTACGGGGAGCTGTTTTTT. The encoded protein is CASSRQGYGELFF. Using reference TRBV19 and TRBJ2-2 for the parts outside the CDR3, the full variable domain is DGGITQSPKYLFRKEGQNVTLSCEQNLNHDAMYWYRQDPGQGLRLIYYSQIVNDFQKGDIAEGYSVSREKKESFPLTVTSAQKNPTAFYLCASSRQGYGELFFGEGSRLTVL.

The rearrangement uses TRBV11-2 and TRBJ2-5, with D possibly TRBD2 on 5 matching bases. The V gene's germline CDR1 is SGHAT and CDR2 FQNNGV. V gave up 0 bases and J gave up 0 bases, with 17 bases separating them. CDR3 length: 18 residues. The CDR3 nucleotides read TGTGCCAGCAGCTTAGATTCTATTGGTCTCGGGAACCAAGAGACCCAGTACTTC. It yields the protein CASSLDSIGLGNQETQYF. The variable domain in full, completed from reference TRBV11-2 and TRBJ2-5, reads EAGVAQSPRYKIIEKRQSVAFWCNPISGHATLYWYQQILGQGPKLLIQFQNNGVVDDSQLPKDRFSAERLKGVDSTLKIQPAKLEDSAVYLCASSLDSIGLGNQETQYFGPGTRLLVL.

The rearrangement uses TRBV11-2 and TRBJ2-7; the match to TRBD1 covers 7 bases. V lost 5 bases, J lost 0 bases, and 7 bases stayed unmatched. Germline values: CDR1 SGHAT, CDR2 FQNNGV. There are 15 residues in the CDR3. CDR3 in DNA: TGTGCCAGCAGCCCCGGACAGGTCTACTCCTACGAGCAGTACTTC. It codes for CASSPGQVYSYEQYF. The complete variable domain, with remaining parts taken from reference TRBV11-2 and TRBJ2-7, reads EAGVAQSPRYKIIEKRQSVAFWCNPISGHATLYWYQQILGQGPKLLIQFQNNGVVDDSQLPKDRFSAERLKGVDSTLKIQPAKLEDSAVYLCASSPGQVYSYEQYFGPGTRLTVT.

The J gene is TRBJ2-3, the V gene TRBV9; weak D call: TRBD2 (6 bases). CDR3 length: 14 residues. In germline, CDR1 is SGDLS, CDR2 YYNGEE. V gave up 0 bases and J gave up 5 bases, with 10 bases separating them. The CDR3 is CASSVDPGEDTQYF. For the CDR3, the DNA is TGTGCCAGCAGCGTAGACCCGGGGGAAGATACGCAGTATTTT.

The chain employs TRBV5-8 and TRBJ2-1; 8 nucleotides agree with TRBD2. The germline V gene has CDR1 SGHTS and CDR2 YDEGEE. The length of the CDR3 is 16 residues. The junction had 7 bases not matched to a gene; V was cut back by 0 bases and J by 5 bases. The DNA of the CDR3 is TGTGCCAGCAGCTTGGCCATTCGGGGGGGGGACAATGAGCAGTTCTTC. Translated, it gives CASSLAIRGGDNEQFF.

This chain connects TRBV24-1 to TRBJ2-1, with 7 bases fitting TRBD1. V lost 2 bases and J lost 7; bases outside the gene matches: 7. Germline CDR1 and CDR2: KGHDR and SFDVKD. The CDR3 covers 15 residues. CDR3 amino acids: CATSDSGQPTNEQFF. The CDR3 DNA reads TGTGCCACCAGTGATTCGGGACAGCCAACTAATGAGCAGTTCTTC.

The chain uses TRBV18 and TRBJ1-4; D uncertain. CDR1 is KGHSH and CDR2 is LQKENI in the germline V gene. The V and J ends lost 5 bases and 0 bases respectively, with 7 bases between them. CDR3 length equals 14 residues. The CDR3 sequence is CASSSIATNEKLFF. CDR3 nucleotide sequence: TGTGCCAGCTCATCTATTGCAACTAATGAAAAACTGTTTTTT.

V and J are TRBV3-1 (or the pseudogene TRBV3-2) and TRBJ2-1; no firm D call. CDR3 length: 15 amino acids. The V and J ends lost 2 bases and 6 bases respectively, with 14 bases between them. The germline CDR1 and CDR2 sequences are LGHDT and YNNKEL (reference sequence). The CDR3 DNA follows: TGTGCCAGCAGCCAAAGCACGAGGAGTCGCAATGAGCAGTTCTTC. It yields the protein CASSQSTRSRNEQFF.

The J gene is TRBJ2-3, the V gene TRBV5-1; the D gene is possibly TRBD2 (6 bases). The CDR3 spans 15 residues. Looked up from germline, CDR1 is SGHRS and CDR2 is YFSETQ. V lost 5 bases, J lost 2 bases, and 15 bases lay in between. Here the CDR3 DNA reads TGCGCCAGCAGTCCGTTCGGACTAATCACAGATACGCAGTATTTT. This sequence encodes CASSPFGLITDTQYF.

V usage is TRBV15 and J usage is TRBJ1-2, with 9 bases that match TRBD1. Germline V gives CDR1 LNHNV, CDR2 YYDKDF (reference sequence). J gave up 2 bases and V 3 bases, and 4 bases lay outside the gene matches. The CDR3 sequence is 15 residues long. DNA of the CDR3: TGTGCCACCAGCAGGGGACAGGGAGAGAACTATGGCTACACCTTC. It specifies CATSRGQGENYGYTF.

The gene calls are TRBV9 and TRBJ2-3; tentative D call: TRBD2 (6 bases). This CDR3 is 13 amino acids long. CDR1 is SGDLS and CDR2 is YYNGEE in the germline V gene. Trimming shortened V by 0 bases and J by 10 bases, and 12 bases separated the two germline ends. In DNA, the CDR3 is TGTGCCAGCAGCGTAGCTGGAGGGTATTCGCAGTATTTT. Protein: CASSVAGGYSQYF.

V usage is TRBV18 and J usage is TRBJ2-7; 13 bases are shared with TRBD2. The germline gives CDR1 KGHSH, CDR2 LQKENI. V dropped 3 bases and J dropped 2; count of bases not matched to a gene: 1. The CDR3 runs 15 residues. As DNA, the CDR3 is TGTGCCAGCTCACCGACTAGCGGGAGGACCTACGAGCAGTACTTC. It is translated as CASSPTSGRTYEQYF.

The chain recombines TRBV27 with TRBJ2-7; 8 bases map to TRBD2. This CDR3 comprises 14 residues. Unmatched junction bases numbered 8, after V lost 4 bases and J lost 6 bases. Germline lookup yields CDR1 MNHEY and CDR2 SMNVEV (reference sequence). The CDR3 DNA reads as TGTGCCAGCAGTTCCGGGGGGGTTTTTGGCGAGCAGTACTTC. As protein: CASSSGGVFGEQYF.